This T cell receptor (beta chain) came from a study of T cells expressing NK-cell markers. Across the whole study: Seven HCMV-seropositive donors and one seronegative donor made up the eight sequenced donors.

The germline CDR1 and CDR2 sequences are SGHRS and YFSETQ. This CDR3 spans 11 amino acids. TCRdb re-called the 5' RACE reads and catalogs CDR3 proteins one per entry, DNA excluded. The clone table shows about 460,000 distinct CDR3 sequences, with the ten largest holding 1.4%. V is TRBV5-1 and J is TRBJ2-7. Sequencing was done on a sample of blood T cells: a sorted CD56 or NKG2C T cell subset, CD4+ or CD8+ T cells, or bulk PBMC T cells (not recorded which). This clonotype was sampled from a woman in her fifties or sixties in good health. The CDR3 protein is CASSLDYEQYF. Looking up the rest from reference TRBV5-1 and TRBJ2-7 gives the full variable domain: KAGVTQTPRYLIKTRGQQVTLSCSPISGHRSVSWYQQTPGQGLQFLFEYFSETQRNKGNFPGRFSGRQFSNSRSEMNVSTLELGDSALYLCASSLDYEQYFGPGTRLTVT.